One and the same sample provided the 18 T cell receptor beta chains below, sequenced in a study of blood T cells in healthy people across ages (dated by TCRdb to about 2015). Libraries were prepared through 5' RACE. For sequencing, an Illumina HiSeq 2500 was employed. A second roughly 7 to 12 cycle PCR used a sample-barcoded 5' primer and a J-beta primer mix. TCRdb trimmed the raw reads at Q25, called clones with MiXCR and kept productive beta chains. One record per CDR3 amino acid sequence lists the most common genes and DNA. Counted in this sample were about 1.4 million distinct CDR3 sequences; around 59% of them appeared once. The ten largest account for approximately 7% of the sample. Sequencing was done on a sample of blood. Receptors were obtained from a young man in good health.

This clonotype was seen more than once but under ten times. This chain uses TRBV20-1 with TRBJ2-6, with D possibly matching TRBD2 (6 bases). The CDR3 has 16 residues. V was trimmed by 0 bases and J by 2 bases, leaving 11 bases between them. Germline V CDR1 and CDR2: DFQATT, SNEGSKA (reference sequence). The CDR3 region has the DNA TGCAGTGCTAGAGATCCCCTAGCGACTGGGGCCAACGTCCTGACTTTC. This sequence encodes CSARDPLATGANVLTF.

DNA for the CDR3: TGCAGCGTTGAAACGTCGGGCTTCTATGGCTACACCTTC. This translates into CSVETSGFYGYTF. This chain links TRBV29-1 with TRBJ1-2; D not resolved. The CDR3 has 13 residues. The germline CDR1 and CDR2 sequences are SQVTM and ANQGSEA. Trimming stripped 2 bases from V and 4 bases from J, with 11 bases between.

There are a few counts of this clonotype. This sequence joins TRBV4-1 and TRBJ2-3; 7 bases are a match to TRBD1. Germline V CDR1 and CDR2: MGHRA, YSYEKL. V shed 2 bases and J 0 bases; nucleotides not matched to a gene: 2. The CDR3 has 15 residues. The CDR3 sequence is CASSQTGASTDTQYF. The DNA of the CDR3 is TGCGCCAGCAGCCAAACAGGGGCTAGCACAGATACGCAGTATTTT.

A few counts support this clonotype. The chain has TRBV7-2 and TRBJ2-7; D may be TRBD1 (5 bases). In germline, CDR1 is SGHTA, CDR2 FQGNSA. V shed 4 bases and J shed 0 bases, with 10 bases lying between them. The CDR3 contains 14 residues. CDR3 in DNA: TGTGCCAGCAGCTCCTCAGGGTTCTCCTACGAGCAGTACTTC. Its translation: CASSSSGFSYEQYF.

This sequence joins TRBV29-1 and TRBJ1-2; 9 positions match TRBD1. In germline, CDR1 is SQVTM, CDR2 ANQGSEA. The length of the CDR3 is 13 residues. V shed 5 bases and J 6 bases; nucleotides not matched to a gene: 7. This CDR3 reads CSVLWDRVDGYTF. CDR3 nucleotides: TGCAGCGTTCTCTGGGACAGGGTGGATGGCTACACCTTC.

J is TRBJ2-7 and V is TRBV20-1; no reliable D call. The CDR3 contains 14 residues. Germline values: CDR1 DFQATT, CDR2 SNEGSKA (reference sequence). V shed 5 bases and J shed 2 bases, with 16 bases lying between them. CDR3 residues: CSALPARNPYEQYF. CDR3 coding DNA: TGCAGTGCTCTTCCCGCGAGGAACCCCTACGAGCAGTACTTC.

This clonotype was counted between two and nine times. V and J are TRBV10-3 and TRBJ2-4; D gene unclear. The CDR3 sequence is 13 residues long. Germline assignment: CDR1 ENHRY and CDR2 SYGVKD. With 0 bases removed from V and 6 bases from J, the gap between germline ends came to 6 bases. In nucleotides, the CDR3 is TGTGCCATCAGTGAGTCGTCATCAAACATTCAGTACTTC. It specifies CAISESSSNIQYF.

This chain connects TRBV20-1 to TRBJ2-7; D gene uncertain. This CDR3 has 13 residues. Trimming left V 0 bases short and J 7 bases short, with 13 bases between. Germline-derived CDR1 and CDR2 are DFQATT and SNEGSKA (reference sequence). The CDR3 nucleotides read TGCAGTGCTAGAGATACTGACTCCAATGAGCAGTACTTC. This translates into CSARDTDSNEQYF.

This sequence joins TRBV4-2 and TRBJ2-5; tentative D call: TRBD2 (7 bases). The germline V and J ends were trimmed by 0 bases and 11 bases, with 22 bases remaining between them. The CDR3 contains 16 residues. Germline CDR1 and CDR2: LGHNA and YNFKEQ. The CDR3 DNA reads TGTGCCAGCAGCCAAGATTTGTCTATGGGGGCGGGGGAGCAGTACTTC. This codes for CASSQDLSMGAGEQYF.

In this sample, this clonotype turned up once. The rearrangement joins TRBV11-2 to TRBJ2-7; TRBD2 matches 7 bases. Germline CDR1 reads SGHAT; CDR2 reads FQNNGV. Trimming at V came to 4 bases and at J to 1 base, leaving 13 bases not matched to a gene. This CDR3 spans 17 amino acids. The CDR3 loop reads CASSSLAAGGGSYEQYF. The CDR3, as DNA: TGTGCCAGCAGCTCCCTGGCGGCTGGGGGAGGGTCCTACGAGCAGTACTTC.

V and J are TRBV5-5 and TRBJ2-3; 9 nucleotides agree with TRBD2. Germline trimming cut 4 bases from V and 2 bases from J; bases unmatched to any gene: 8. The CDR3 runs to 16 residues. Germline values: CDR1 SGHKS, CDR2 YYEKEE (reference sequence). The CDR3 loop is CASSRTAGGHTDTQYF. The CDR3 DNA reads as TGTGCCAGCAGCCGGACAGCGGGAGGACACACAGATACGCAGTATTTT.

Here the CDR3 reads CAGKRDSSYNEQFF. As DNA, the CDR3 is TGTGCCGGAAAACGAGACAGCTCCTACAATGAGCAGTTCTTC. This chain joins TRBV2 and TRBJ2-1; D is perhaps TRBD1 (5 bases). V was cut by 11 bases and J by 0 bases, with 14 bases left in between. CDR1 is SNHLY and CDR2 is FYNNEI in the germline V gene. This CDR3 has 14 residues.

This clonotype was recorded a few times. V is TRBV20-1 and J is TRBJ1-2; D may be TRBD1 (5 bases). The CDR3 runs 13 residues. Per germline, CDR1 DFQATT and CDR2 SNEGSKA (reference sequence). V was trimmed by 0 bases and J by 4 bases, leaving 9 bases between them. CDR3 sequence reads: CSARDSQGYGYTF. For the CDR3, the DNA is TGCAGTGCTAGAGATAGCCAGGGCTATGGCTACACCTTC.

The rearrangement joins TRBV14 to TRBJ2-7, with TRBD1 as a possible D gene (6 bases). The length of the CDR3 is 15 residues. With 4 bases removed from V and 2 bases from J, the gap between germline ends came to 15 bases. CDR1 is SGHDN and CDR2 is FVKESK in the germline V gene. The CDR3 spells CASSPTGSPPYEQYF. The CDR3 DNA follows: TGTGCCAGCAGCCCTACAGGGTCCCCACCCTACGAGCAGTACTTC. Supplemented by reference TRBV14 and TRBJ2-7, the full variable domain reads EAGVTQFPSHSVIEKGQTVTLRCDPISGHDNLYWYRRVMGKEIKFLLHFVKESKQDESGMPNNRFLAERTGGTYSTLKVQPAELEDSGVYFCASSPTGSPPYEQYFGPGTRLTVT.

V is TRBV20-1 and J is TRBJ2-7; D is unresolved. V lost 8 bases, J lost 1 base, and 9 bases lay in between. The germline V gene has CDR1 DFQATT and CDR2 SNEGSKA (reference sequence). The CDR3 consists of 11 residues. CDR3 in DNA: TGCAGTACTCAGTGGTCCTACGAGCAGTACTTC. This codes for CSTQWSYEQYF.

This chain uses TRBV20-1 with TRBJ2-1, with 9 bases that match TRBD2. CDR1 and CDR2 (germline): DFQATT, SNEGSKA (reference sequence). The length of the CDR3 is 12 residues. J gave up 14 bases and V 5 bases, and 10 bases lay outside the gene matches. DNA for the CDR3: TGCAGTGCTGGGACCCTAGCGGGAAGGGAGTTCTTC. It encodes CSAGTLAGREFF.

This clonotype was observed a few times. This chain's CDR3 is CASSLRDLPITDTQYF. Here the CDR3 DNA reads TGTGCCAGCAGCTTAAGGGATCTCCCCATCACAGATACGCAGTATTTT. V gene TRBV7-2 combines with J gene TRBJ2-3; D is unresolved. The CDR3 spans 16 residues. V dropped 2 bases and J dropped 2 bases, with 14 bases sitting between them. CDR1 is SGHTA, CDR2 FQGNSA, per germline.

Regarding this clonotype: The junction departs from the called germline gene at one end, perhaps through a read error. The chain couples TRBV7-2 to TRBJ2-5; D perhaps matches TRBD2 (5 bases). The CDR3 is 13 amino acids. CDR1 SGHTA and CDR2 FQGNSA come from the germline V gene. CDR3 DNA sequence: TGTGCCAGCAGCTCCGGACCTGGGGAGACCAAGTACTTC. Protein: CASSSGPGETKYF.